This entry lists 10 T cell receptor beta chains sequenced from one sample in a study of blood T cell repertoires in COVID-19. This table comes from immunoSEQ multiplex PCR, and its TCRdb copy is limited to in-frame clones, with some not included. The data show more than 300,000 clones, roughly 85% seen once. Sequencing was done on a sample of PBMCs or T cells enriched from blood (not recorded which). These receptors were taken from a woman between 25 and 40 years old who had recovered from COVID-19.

The CDR3 DNA follows: TGTGCCAGAATCCCCGGGAGGGTGAGGAACGAGCAGTACTTC. Translated: CARIPGRVRNEQYF. V is TRBV5-3 and J is TRBJ2-7, with 8 bases matching TRBD2. TRBV5-3 carries the ORF label, with uncertain function. This CDR3 region has 14 residues. V was pared by 6 bases and J by 5 bases, with 10 bases of the junction left unmatched.

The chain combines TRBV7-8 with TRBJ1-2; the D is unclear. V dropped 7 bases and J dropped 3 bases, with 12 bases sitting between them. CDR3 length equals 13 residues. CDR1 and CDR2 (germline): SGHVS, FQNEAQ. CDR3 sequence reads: CASTTWADYGYTF. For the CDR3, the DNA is TGTGCCAGCACCACGTGGGCAGACTATGGCTACACCTTC.

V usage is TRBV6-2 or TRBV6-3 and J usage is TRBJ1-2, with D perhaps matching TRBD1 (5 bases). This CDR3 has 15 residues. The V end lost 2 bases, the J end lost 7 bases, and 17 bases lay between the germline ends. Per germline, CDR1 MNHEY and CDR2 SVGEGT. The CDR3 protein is CASSYTRGIDGGYTF. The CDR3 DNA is TGTGCCAGCAGTTACACTCGGGGGATAGATGGTGGCTACACCTTC.

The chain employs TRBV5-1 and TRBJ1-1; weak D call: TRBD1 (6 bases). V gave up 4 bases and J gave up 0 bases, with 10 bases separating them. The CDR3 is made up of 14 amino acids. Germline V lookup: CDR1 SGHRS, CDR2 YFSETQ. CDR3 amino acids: CASSVQGLNTEAFF. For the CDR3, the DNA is TGCGCCAGCAGCGTACAGGGTTTGAACACTGAAGCTTTCTTT.

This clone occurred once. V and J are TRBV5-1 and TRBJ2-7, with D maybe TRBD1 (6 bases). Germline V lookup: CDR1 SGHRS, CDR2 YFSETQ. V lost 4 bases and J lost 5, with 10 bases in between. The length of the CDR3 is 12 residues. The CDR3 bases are TGCGCCAGCAGCGAGGGGGTGGACGAGCAGTACTTC. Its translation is CASSEGVDEQYF.

CDR3 sequence (DNA): TGTGCCAGTAGTATAGCCGTGACAGGGTTCAATCAGCCCCAGCATTTT. This encodes CASSIAVTGFNQPQHF. The chain links TRBV19 to TRBJ1-5; 7 bases line up with TRBD1. The CDR3 totals 16 residues. CDR1 and CDR2 from the germline V gene are LNHDA and SQIVND (reference sequence). J gave up 3 bases and V 1 base, and 6 bases lay outside the gene matches.

The CDR3 spells CASSPRRGRFYGYTF. In DNA form, the CDR3 reads TGTGCCAGCAGCCCCAGAAGAGGGCGCTTCTATGGCTACACCTTC. This chain uses TRBV5-6 with TRBJ1-2; the D is unclear. Trimming shortened V by 4 bases and J by 4 bases, and 17 bases separated the two germline ends. The CDR3 has 15 residues. CDR1 and CDR2 (germline): SGHDT, YYEEEE.

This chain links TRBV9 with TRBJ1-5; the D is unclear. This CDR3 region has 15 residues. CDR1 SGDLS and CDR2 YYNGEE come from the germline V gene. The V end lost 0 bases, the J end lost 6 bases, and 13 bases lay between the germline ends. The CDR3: CASSVAGMVGQPQHF. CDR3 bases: TGTGCCAGCAGCGTAGCGGGGATGGTGGGTCAGCCCCAGCATTTT. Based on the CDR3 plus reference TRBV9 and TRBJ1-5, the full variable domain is DSGVTQTPKHLITATGQRVTLRCSPRSGDLSVYWYQQSLDQGLQFLIQYYNGEERAKGNILERFSAQQFPDLHSELNLSSLELGDSALYFCASSVAGMVGQPQHFGDGTRLSIL.

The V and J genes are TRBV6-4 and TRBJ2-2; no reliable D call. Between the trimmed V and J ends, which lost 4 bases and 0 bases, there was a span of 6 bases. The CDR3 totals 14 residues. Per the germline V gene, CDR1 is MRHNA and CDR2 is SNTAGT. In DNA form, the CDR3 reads TGTGCCAGCAGTGTACAGCCGAACACCGGGGAGCTGTTTTTT. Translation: CASSVQPNTGELFF.

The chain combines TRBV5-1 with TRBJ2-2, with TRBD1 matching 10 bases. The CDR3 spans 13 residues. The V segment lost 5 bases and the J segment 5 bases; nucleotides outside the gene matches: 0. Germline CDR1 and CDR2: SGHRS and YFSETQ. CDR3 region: CASRDRGTGELFF. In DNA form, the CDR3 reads TGCGCCAGCAGGGACAGGGGGACCGGGGAGCTGTTTTTT. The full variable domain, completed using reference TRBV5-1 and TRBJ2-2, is KAGVTQTPRYLIKTRGQQVTLSCSPISGHRSVSWYQQTPGQGLQFLFEYFSETQRNKGNFPGRFSGRQFSNSRSEMNVSTLELGDSALYLCASRDRGTGELFFGEGSRLTVL.